The 6 T cell receptor beta chains below come from one sample, sequenced in a study of Ad26.COV2.S vaccination and SARS-CoV-2 variants. The data were produced by immunoSEQ multiplex PCR, yet TCRdb's version contains in-frame clones alone and is incomplete. The repertoire has roughly 700,000 clones, roughly 90% of them found once; the top ten carry 1.5%. Stated treatment: some 20 received Ad26.COV2.S at low or high dose, single or two shots; several received placebo; per-sample allocation not given. Specimen acquisition occurred on day 63 following the initial vaccine or placebo injection. The sample consisted of peripheral blood, taken in a trial of Ad26.COV2.S vaccine versus placebo. All receptors come from a person aged 18-60 years who received the Ad26.COV2.S COVID-19 vaccine or a placebo.

The chain links TRBV7-3 to TRBJ2-3, with D possibly being TRBD1 (6 bases). Trimming pared 0 bases from V and 4 bases from J, leaving 11 bases between. The CDR3 length is 15 residues. CDR1 is SGHTA and CDR2 is FQGTGA in the germline V gene. The CDR3 bases are TGTGCCAGCAGCTTAACCAGGGGCCCGTCAGATACGCAGTATTTT. It encodes CASSLTRGPSDTQYF.

This chain uses TRBV18 with TRBJ2-1; 9 nucleotides align to TRBD2. The CDR3 length is 15 residues. Germline CDR1 reads KGHSH; CDR2 reads LQKENI. V dropped 3 bases and J dropped 3; count of bases not matched to a gene: 3. DNA for the CDR3: TGTGCCAGCTCACCCCAGCGGGGGGACTACAATGAGCAGTTCTTC. The encoded protein is CASSPQRGDYNEQFF.

This clone occurred a few times. The chain carries TRBV19 and TRBJ1-5; unclear D gene. The CDR3 has 15 amino acids. Deletions cut 3 bases from V and 9 bases from J, with 18 bases between. CDR1 is LNHDA and CDR2 is SQIVND in the germline V gene (reference sequence). CDR3 loop: CASSIAGAAMGPQHF. In DNA form, the CDR3 reads TGTGCCAGTAGTATTGCCGGCGCCGCGATGGGGCCCCAGCATTTT.

This clone has a single count. The chain has TRBV9 and TRBJ1-5, with a weak D call TRBD1 (5 bases). Germline V CDR1 and CDR2: SGDLS, YYNGEE. The V end lost 4 bases, the J end lost 0 bases, and 14 bases lay between the germline ends. The CDR3 loop spans 16 amino acids. CDR3 sequence reads: CASSLDGANSNQPQHF. The CDR3 nucleotides are TGTGCCAGCAGCCTGGACGGGGCGAATAGCAATCAGCCCCAGCATTTT.

This clone has just one count. V and J are TRBV27 and TRBJ2-3, with a tentative D call TRBD2 (5 bases). CDR1 is MNHEY and CDR2 is SMNVEV in the germline V gene (reference sequence). The CDR3 has 13 amino acids. Trimming shortened V by 7 bases and J by 2 bases, and 10 bases separated the two germline ends. In DNA, the CDR3 is TGTGCCAGCATGGCGGGTTTCACAGATACGCAGTATTTT. It is translated as CASMAGFTDTQYF.

The gene calls are TRBV5-4 and TRBJ2-5; D unclear. The CDR3 covers 14 residues. V gave up 4 bases and J gave up 5 bases, with 15 bases separating them. Germline V gene sequence: CDR1 SGHNT, CDR2 YYREEE (reference sequence). CDR3 sequence: CASSQASMRETQYF. The CDR3 DNA reads as TGTGCCAGCAGCCAAGCTTCCATGCGGGAGACCCAGTACTTC.